The subject of this entry is one T cell receptor (beta chain). The antigen is undetermined. The PCR ran on 60 Vbeta and 13 Jbeta primers. Method: immunoSEQ multiplex PCR; TCRdb's copy keeps in-frame clones and lacks some. The sample includes about 170,000 clones, roughly 80% seen only once; the top ten take about 0.82%. The entry originates in a study of cytomegalovirus exposure and HLA in healthy donors. The CDR3 is 17 amino acids. Notes on the study in general: In a later analysis, the majority of CMV-associated beta chains seemingly showed HLA restriction. Across donors, sequencing depth was assumed by presence/absence analyses to be roughly uniform. Confirmation was obtained in vitro that a few CMV-associated chains are specific for CMV antigens.

V gene TRBV21-1 combines with J gene TRBJ1-5; the table assigns TRBD1, which was not confirmed against the DNA. TRBV21-1 corresponds to a pseudogene. This receptor was identified in a woman between 18 and 29 years old in good health and CMV-seronegative. The sequencing input was PBMCs. The CDR3 DNA is TGTGCCAGCAGCAAAGGGGGTACAGGGGTAGGAAATCAGCCCCAGCATTTT. It encodes CASSKGGTGVGNQPQHF.